These 29 T cell receptor beta chains share one sample of origin, sequenced in a study of CD4 and CD8 cells across lung adenocarcinoma regions. TCRdb used MiXCR to reprocess the PCR reads, holding one entry per CDR3 protein. The sample lists approximately 25,000 distinct CDR3 sequences; 50% to 55% were seen once. Sample: CD8+ T cells from the center of a lung tumor. Receptor source: a male donor with lung adenocarcinoma. The CD4 and CD8 labels of this study may be unreliable.

Comments on this clonotype: Sequence at one end of the junction differs from germline and may be a read error. The V gene is TRBV10-1, the J gene TRBJ2-3, with D possibly matching TRBD1 (6 bases). Germline loops: CDR1 WNHNN, CDR2 SYGVQD (reference sequence). The CDR3 loop spans 14 amino acids. This chain's CDR3 is CGSRGRRAKDTQYF. The CDR3 nucleotides are TGCGGCAGCAGGGGCAGACGAGCCAAAGATACGCAGTACTTT.

Note on this clonotype: A junction end diverges from the germline sequence, so it may reflect a read error. The chain uses TRBV7-6 and TRBJ2-1, with TRBD1 as a possible D gene (6 bases). CDR1 is SGHVS, CDR2 FNYEAQ, per germline. There are 14 residues in the CDR3. CDR3 in amino acids: CASSSSLGDNEEFF. As DNA, the CDR3 is TGTGCCAGCAGCTCCTCCCTGGGGGACAATGAGGAGTTCTTC.

V usage is TRBV6-1 and J usage is TRBJ2-3; D is possibly TRBD1 (6 bases). Trimming removed 6 bases from V and 4 bases from J, with 20 bases in between. The germline V gene encodes CDR1 MNHNS and CDR2 SASEGT. CDR3 size: 16 residues. The CDR3 bases are TGTGCCAGCAGGGACCGCTATGGACAGAGAGCAGATACGCAGTATTTT. It encodes CASRDRYGQRADTQYF.

The chain combines TRBV6-1 with TRBJ2-1; 7 bases fit TRBD2. CDR3 size: 13 residues. CDR1 and CDR2 (germline): MNHNS, SASEGT. Trimming cost V 6 bases and J 9 bases; bases outside gene matches: 8. The CDR3 loop reads CASSTTSVVEQFF. The CDR3 nucleotides are TGTGCCAGCAGCACAACTAGCGTGGTTGAGCAGTTCTTC.

This clonotype qualifies as medium-sized. The chain combines TRBV6-1 with TRBJ2-7; 8 bases line up with TRBD2. The CDR3 is 14 residues long. The V gene's germline CDR1 is MNHNS and CDR2 SASEGT. Germline trimming cut 6 bases from V and 0 bases from J; bases unmatched to any gene: 4. CDR3 region: CASRSAGGSYEQYF. As DNA, the CDR3 is TGTGCCAGCAGGTCTGCGGGAGGCTCCTACGAGCAGTACTTC.

Of note for this clonotype: One end of the junction fails to match germline, which may point to a read error. The V gene is TRBV6-1, the J gene TRBJ2-3; no clear D. Per germline, CDR1 MNHNS and CDR2 SASEGT. The CDR3 is 12 amino acids. The CDR3 reads CARLGATNTQYF. In DNA form, the CDR3 reads TGTGCCAGGCTGGGCGCCACAAACACTCAGTACTTT.

This clonotype was seen only a few times. V gene TRBV6-5 combines with J gene TRBJ1-1, with 9 bases identical to TRBD1. The CDR3 contains 16 residues. Germline V lookup: CDR1 MNHEY, CDR2 SVGAGI. The V and J ends lost 4 bases and 1 base, in that order; junction bases with no gene match: 7. The chain's CDR3 is CASSSPGQGGNTEAFF. In nucleotides, the CDR3 is TGTGCCAGCAGTTCCCCGGGACAGGGTGGGAACACTGAAGCTTTCTTT.

The chain recombines TRBV10-3 with TRBJ2-4; D might be TRBD1 (6 bases). Trimming shortened V by 11 bases and J by 12 bases, and 35 bases separated the two germline ends. CDR3 length equals 17 residues. Germline CDR1 reads ENHRY; CDR2 reads SYGVKD. CDR3 bases: TGTGCCTCCAGGGCTTTATCGGGGCTGGGGGCCAAAGACACTCAGTACTTC. Its protein is CASRALSGLGAKDTQYF.

The rearrangement links TRBV7-6 to TRBJ2-4, with D perhaps matching TRBD2 (6 bases). The CDR3 length is 13 residues. V was clipped by 8 bases and J by 8 bases, with 16 bases between them. Germline CDR1 reads SGHVS; CDR2 reads FNYEAQ. The chain's CDR3 is CASGPGATDIQYF. CDR3 bases: TGTGCCAGCGGCCCGGGAGCCACAGACATTCAGTACTTC.

This clonotype was seen more than once but under ten times. This chain connects TRBV15 to TRBJ2-1, with D possibly called TRBD1 or TRBD2 (6 bases each). The last part of the DNA fits TRBJ2-5 better; the J call may be wrong. The CDR3 runs 13 residues. Germline values: CDR1 LNHNV, CDR2 YYDKDF (reference sequence). The CDR3 loop is CATSPGAMKTQYF. The CDR3 DNA reads as TGTGCCACCAGCCCGGGGGCTATGAAGACCCAGTACTTC.

A few counts support this clonotype. V and J are TRBV20-1 and TRBJ1-6; D may be TRBD1 (5 bases). CDR1 DFQATT and CDR2 SNEGSKA come from the germline V gene (reference sequence). CDR3 length: 15 residues. V shed 3 bases and J shed 3 bases, with 12 bases lying between them. The CDR3 is CSARERGYYNSPLHF. CDR3 sequence (DNA): TGCAGTGCTAGGGAGCGGGGGTACTATAATTCACCCCTCCACTTT.

As for this clonotype: A read error may account for a junction end that differs from germline. The V call is TRBV24-1, the J call TRBJ2-3, with 7 nucleotides matching TRBD1. The CDR3 sequence is 15 residues long. Germline-derived CDR1 and CDR2 are KGHDR and SFDVKD. The CDR3 region has the DNA TGTGCCGCCGGTATAGGGGGCCGTCACCAAGATACCCAGTATTTC. Protein sequence: CAAGIGGRHQDTQYF.

Of note for this clonotype: A read error may account for a junction end that differs from germline. This rearrangement joins TRBV6-1 to TRBJ2-4, with D perhaps being TRBD1 or TRBD2 (5 bases each). The CDR3 length is 13 residues. CDR1 and CDR2 from the germline V gene are MNHNS and SASEGT. CDR3 in amino acids: CVTGLTAKNMQYF. CDR3 nucleotides: TGTGTCACCGGACTGACAGCCAAAAACATGCAGTACTTC.

The chain is built from TRBV6-1 and TRBJ2-1; TRBD2 is a possible D gene (6 bases). Per the germline V gene, CDR1 is MNHNS and CDR2 is SASEGT. The V and J ends lost 7 bases and 4 bases respectively, with 17 bases between them. CDR3 length: 15 amino acids. This CDR3 is CASIRDSGFYNEQFF. The CDR3 DNA is TGTGCCAGCATCCGGGACTCCGGATTTTACAATGAGCAGTTCTTC.

This clonotype was found a few times. This chain links TRBV6-1 with TRBJ2-5, with D perhaps TRBD2 (5 bases). CDR1 and CDR2 (germline): MNHNS, SASEGT. This CDR3 is built from 14 residues. Trimming cost V 1 base and J 10 bases, with 16 bases left between them. The CDR3 protein is CASSEGWRTDVQYF. In DNA form, the CDR3 reads TGTGCCAGCAGTGAAGGTTGGCGGACTGATGTCCAGTACTTC.

CDR3: CASSRTRTPEQFF. As DNA, the CDR3 is TGTGCCAGCAGTCGGACGCGGACCCCCGAGCAGTTCTTC. The rearrangement uses TRBV12-3 or TRBV12-4 and TRBJ2-5; no clear D gene. The last part of the DNA fits TRBJ2-1 better; the J call may be wrong. The CDR3 runs 13 residues.

The CDR3 is CSASWRGRAYNEQFF. CDR3 coding DNA: TGCAGTGCTAGTTGGCGGGGCCGGGCCTACAATGAGCAGTTCTTC. The genes are TRBV20-1 and TRBJ2-1, with a weak D call TRBD2 (6 bases). Between the trimmed V and J ends, which lost 3 bases and 2 bases, there was a span of 14 bases. The CDR3 runs 15 residues. The germline CDR1 and CDR2 sequences are DFQATT and SNEGSKA (reference sequence).

The V call is TRBV7-6, the J call TRBJ2-6, with D tentatively TRBD1 (6 bases). The germline CDR1 and CDR2 sequences are SGHVS and FNYEAQ. V lost 1 base and J lost 18, with 19 bases in between. CDR3 length: 14 amino acids. The CDR3 region is CASSLGTGYETQTF. The CDR3 DNA reads as TGTGCCAGCAGCTTAGGAACAGGGTACGAGACCCAGACTTTC.

This chain uses TRBV6-1 with TRBJ1-6; no firm D call. The ends were cut back, 6 bases at V and 8 bases at J, with 20 bases in the middle. Germline CDR1 reads MNHNS; CDR2 reads SASEGT. This CDR3 has 16 amino acids. CDR3 nucleotide sequence: TGTGCCAGCAGCCAGACGGCACGAAGTGCCTATTCACCCCTCCACTTT. This encodes CASSQTARSAYSPLHF.

This clonotype came up many times. This chain uses TRBV6-1 with TRBJ2-3; the D is unclear. CDR1 and CDR2 (germline): MNHNS, SASEGT. The length of the CDR3 is 13 residues. The V and J ends lost 0 bases and 3 bases respectively, with 4 bases between them. The CDR3 protein is CASSEAGTDTQYF. The CDR3 nucleotides are TGTGCCAGCAGTGAAGCGGGGACAGATACGCAGTATTTT.

About this clonotype: Germline is not matched at one junction end, which may reflect a read error. The chain recombines TRBV6-1 with TRBJ2-3; 10 bases are a match to TRBD2. Germline V gives CDR1 MNHNS, CDR2 SASEGT. The length of the CDR3 is 15 residues. CDR3 loop: CARVPGTSASNTQYF. The DNA of the CDR3 is TGTGCCCGCGTCCCGGGGACTAGCGCCTCAAACACTCAGTATTTC.

The sample holds many counts of this clonotype. V gene TRBV4-1 combines with J gene TRBJ2-5; 8 bases agree with TRBD1. Germline assignment: CDR1 MGHRA and CDR2 YSYEKL. V shed 4 bases and J 6 bases; nucleotides not matched to a gene: 10. The CDR3 is 15 amino acids. As DNA, the CDR3 is TGCGCCAGCAGCCCCCCGAACGGACAGGGAAAGACCCAGTACTTC. Translation gives CASSPPNGQGKTQYF.

The J gene is TRBJ2-5, the V gene TRBV7-2; 7 nucleotides line up with TRBD1. V gave up 5 bases and J gave up 13 bases; unmatched junction bases: 7. The CDR3 spans 11 residues. Per germline, CDR1 SGHTA and CDR2 FQGNSA. CDR3 residues: CASSQGQARYF. The CDR3 DNA reads as TGTGCCAGCAGCCAAGGACAGGCAAGGTACTTC.

This clonotype is termed medium-sized. The gene calls are TRBV10-1 and TRBJ2-1; D is perhaps TRBD1 (5 bases). CDR1 is WNHNN and CDR2 is SYGVQD in the germline V gene (reference sequence). The CDR3 is 14 residues long. V shed 9 bases and J shed 3 bases, with 15 bases lying between them. The CDR3 reads CASSGFTDYNEQFF. For the CDR3, the DNA is TGCGCCAGTTCAGGGTTTACGGACTACAATGAGCAGTTCTTC.

At least ten counts were recorded for this clonotype. Since a much larger clone is just one base distant, this may be a read error. The rearrangement joins TRBV7-2 to TRBJ2-1; TRBD2 agrees at 7 bases. Germline values: CDR1 SGHTA, CDR2 FQGNSA. This CDR3 is built from 14 residues. Unmatched junction bases numbered 12, after V lost 3 bases and J lost 13 bases. The CDR3 region has the DNA TGTGCCAGCAGCTTGGCGCGGGAGTATGAGACCCAGTTCTTC. Amino acids: CASSLAREYETQFF.

At least ten counts were recorded for this clonotype. This chain joins TRBV10-2 and TRBJ2-1; D remains ambiguous. The DNA end favors TRBJ2-7, so the J call may be wrong. This CDR3 has 11 residues. Per the germline V gene, CDR1 is WSHSY and CDR2 is SAAADI. CDR3: CASSETYEQYF. CDR3 DNA sequence: TGCGCCAGCAGTGAGACCTACGAGCAGTACTTC.

The chain couples TRBV7-2 to TRBJ1-1; D not resolved. Per the germline V gene, CDR1 is SGHTA and CDR2 is FQGNSA. The CDR3 spans 16 residues. The ends were cut back, 4 bases at V and 1 base at J, with 16 bases in the middle. This chain's CDR3 is CASSSHLRRRNTEAFF. For the CDR3, the DNA is TGTGCCAGCAGCTCGCACCTCCGACGGAGGAACACTGAAGCTTTCTTT.

As for this clonotype: One end of the junction varies from germline; a read error may be responsible. V usage is TRBV10-1 and J usage is TRBJ2-3, with D perhaps assigned TRBD1 or TRBD2 (5 bases each). CDR1 WNHNN and CDR2 SYGVQD come from the germline V gene (reference sequence). The CDR3 has 16 residues. This CDR3 is CATALPEGRDPDTQYF. The CDR3 DNA is TGCGCTACCGCGCTTCCCGAGGGCCGGGACCCAGATACGCAGTATTTC.

The chain couples TRBV7-2 to TRBJ2-1; D is unresolved. The CDR3 runs to 15 residues. Looked up from germline, CDR1 is SGHTA and CDR2 is FQGNSA. The germline V and J ends were trimmed by 5 bases and 0 bases, with 11 bases remaining between them. The CDR3 nucleotides read TGTGCCAGCAGCCCCCTGATTGGCTCCTACAATGAGCAGTTCTTC. This translates into CASSPLIGSYNEQFF. Full variable domain (remainder filled in from reference TRBV7-2 and TRBJ2-1): GAGVSQSPSNKVTEKGKDVELRCDPISGHTALYWYRQSLGQGLEFLIYFQGNSAPDKSGLPSDRFSAERTGGSVSTLTIQRTQQEDSAVYLCASSPLIGSYNEQFFGPGTRLTVL.